Listed below are T cell receptor beta chains from one sample, sequenced in a study of blood T cell dynamics during melanoma immunotherapy. Here immunoSEQ multiplex PCR was the method, and the copy in TCRdb shows in-frame clones only, minus some. The repertoire holds over 10,000 clones, with 92% as singletons. The starting material was effector memory CD8+ T cells from blood, obtained from a patient treated with checkpoint blockade. Receptor source: a human donor with melanoma. The CDR3 runs from the conserved cysteine through the conserved F or W. A D gene is named only where the DNA matches it firmly. Clone size is not always given. Where it is, it says once, few, many or a class for expanded clones.

J gene	D gene	clone size	V gene	CDR3 protein	CDR3 DNA
TRBJ2-7	NA	NA	TRBV7-9	CASSLSSYEQYF	TGTGCCAGCAGCTTATCCTCCTACGAGCAGTACTTC
TRBJ1-1	NA	NA	TRBV7-9	CASSLSSGNTEAFF	TGTGCCAGCAGCTTAAGCTCGGGGAACACTGAAGCTTTCTTT
TRBJ2-7	NA	NA	TRBV27	CASSLRLAESYEQYF	TGTGCCAGCAGTTTACGGCTAGCTGAATCCTACGAGCAGTACTTC
TRBJ1-2	NA	few	TRBV29-1	CSVERSGIYGYTF	TGCAGCGTGGAGCGATCGGGGATCTATGGCTACACCTTC
TRBJ2-1	NA	NA	TRBV2	CASSEALRTDEQFF	TGTGCCAGCAGTGAAGCGCTTAGGACCGATGAGCAGTTCTTC
TRBJ1-2	NA	NA	TRBV6-1	CASSARDPTLWGYTF	TGTGCCAGCAGTGCTAGAGATCCGACCCTATGGGGCTACACCTTC
TRBJ2-2	TRBD1	NA	TRBV7-9	CASSLDYGAQGARTGELFF	TGTGCCAGCAGCTTAGATTATGGGGCACAGGGGGCTCGGACCGGGGAGCTGTTTTTT
TRBJ2-7	NA	once	TRBV6-1	CASRPAYNEQYF	TGTGCCAGCAGGCCCGCCTATAACGAGCAGTACTTC
TRBJ2-3	TRBD2	NA	TRBV4-3	CASSQDLAGGLTDTQYF	TGCGCCAGCAGCCAAGATCTAGCGGGAGGCCTCACAGATACGCAGTATTTT
TRBJ1-1	NA	NA	TRBV7-8	CASSLPDTDEAFF	TGTGCCAGCAGCTTACCCGACACCGATGAAGCTTTCTTT
TRBJ2-1	NA	NA	TRBV6-4	CASSPNSGDEQFF	TGTGCCAGCAGTCCTAACTCGGGAGATGAGCAGTTCTTC
TRBJ2-3	TRBD1	NA	TRBV2	CASSVDDRGGTDTQYF	TGTGCCAGCAGTGTTGACGACAGGGGAGGCACAGATACGCAGTATTTT
TRBJ1-1	NA	NA	TRBV5-1	CASSLGGHNTEAFF	TGCGCCAGCAGCTTGGGGGGACACAACACTGAAGCTTTCTTT
TRBJ2-1	TRBD2	once	TRBV5-1	CASSPPSGARDEQFF	TGCGCCAGCAGCCCCCCTAGCGGGGCCAGGGATGAGCAGTTCTTC
TRBJ2-7	TRBD2	NA	TRBV11-2	CASSFSSGVYEQYF	TGTGCCAGCAGCTTCTCTAGCGGTGTTTACGAGCAGTACTTC
TRBJ2-1	TRBD2	NA	TRBV5-1	CASSLGIAGLSSNEQFF	TGCGCCAGCAGCTTGGGGATAGCGGGGTTGAGCTCCAATGAGCAGTTCTTC
TRBJ2-7	NA	NA	TRBV2	CASSEYGRAIYEQYF	TGTGCCAGCAGTGAATATGGCAGGGCAATCTACGAGCAGTACTTC
TRBJ2-5	NA	NA	TRBV9	CASSVVGDTTQETQYF	TGTGCCAGCAGCGTAGTAGGGGACACCACCCAAGAGACCCAGTACTTC
TRBJ1-1	NA	NA	TRBV5-6	CASEEQTANTEAFF	TGTGCCAGCGAGGAGCAGACGGCGAACACTGAAGCTTTCTTT
TRBJ1-2	NA	NA	TRBV27	CASSSNPPDRYGYTF	TGTGCCAGCAGTTCCAACCCCCCGGACAGATATGGCTACACCTTC
TRBJ2-7	NA	few	TRBV10-2	CASSEVYEQYF	TGCGCCAGCAGTGAGGTCTACGAGCAGTACTTC
TRBJ2-7	TRBD2	few	TRBV19	CASSISGSYEQYF	TGTGCCAGTAGTATCAGCGGGAGCTACGAGCAGTACTTC
TRBJ2-1	TRBD2	NA	TRBV2	CASSDPRGRDEQFF	TGTGCCAGCAGTGACCCCCGCGGGAGGGATGAGCAGTTCTTC
TRBJ2-7	NA	NA	TRBV11-2	CASSPGVGYEQYF	TGTGCCAGCAGCCCAGGGGTCGGATACGAGCAGTACTTC
TRBJ1-5	TRBD1	few	TRBV27	CASRKDRGANQPQHF	TGTGCCAGCAGGAAGGACAGGGGAGCAAATCAGCCCCAGCATTTT
TRBJ1-2	NA	NA	TRBV15	CATSRDRSGAGYGYTF	TGTGCCACCAGCAGAGATCGGTCAGGGGCGGGCTATGGCTACACCTTC
TRBJ2-3	TRBD1	NA	TRBV28	CASRPGTETDTQYF	TGTGCCAGCAGACCCGGGACAGAGACAGATACGCAGTATTTT
TRBJ1-1	NA	NA	TRBV11-3	CASSEGTEEAFF	TGTGCCAGCAGCGAAGGAACCGAGGAAGCTTTCTTT
TRBJ2-1	TRBD2	NA	TRBV7-9	CASTPLGRYNEQFF	TGTGCCAGCACCCCACTCGGGAGGTACAATGAGCAGTTCTTC
TRBJ1-1	NA	NA	TRBV19	CASSSGPSRTEAFF	TGTGCCAGTAGTAGCGGACCCTCCCGCACTGAAGCTTTCTTT
TRBJ1-1	NA	NA	TRBV6-6	CASSYSHLDTNTEAFF	TGTGCCAGCAGTTACTCACACCTAGATACGAACACTGAAGCTTTCTTT
TRBJ2-1	TRBD2	NA	TRBV9	CASSTGGTSGRAGNEQFF	TGTGCCAGCAGCACGGGGGGGACTAGCGGGAGGGCCGGTAATGAGCAGTTCTTC
TRBJ2-7	NA	NA	TRBV19	CASSIGSPYEQYF	TGTGCCAGTAGTATTGGATCCCCCTACGAGCAGTACTTC
TRBJ2-1	TRBD1	NA	TRBV6-5	CASSPLGTGVDEQFF	TGTGCCAGCAGCCCTCTGGGGACAGGGGTGGATGAGCAGTTCTTC
TRBJ1-4	NA	NA	TRBV11-2	CASSRPGADEKLFF	TGTGCCAGCAGCCGACCCGGGGCGGATGAAAAACTGTTTTTT
TRBJ1-3	NA	NA	TRBV6-5	CASSYGGSSGNTIYF	TGTGCCAGCAGTTACGGGGGGTCCTCTGGAAACACCATATATTTT
TRBJ1-1	NA	NA	TRBV5-1	CASSSTQGMNTEAFF	TGCGCCAGCAGCTCCACCCAGGGGATGAACACTGAAGCTTTCTTT
TRBJ2-7	TRBD1	NA	TRBV19	CASSQGTGGTYEQYF	TGTGCCAGTAGTCAAGGGACAGGGGGGACCTACGAGCAGTACTTC
TRBJ1-5	TRBD1	NA	TRBV27	CASSPDRENQPQHF	TGTGCCAGCAGCCCGGACAGGGAGAATCAGCCCCAGCATTTT
TRBJ2-1	NA	once	TRBV14	CASSQDWVSSYNEQFF	TGTGCCAGCAGCCAAGATTGGGTAAGCTCCTACAATGAGCAGTTCTTC
TRBJ2-3	NA	NA	TRBV15	CATSIGQFSTDTQYF	TGTGCCACCAGCATAGGACAGTTTAGCACAGATACGCAGTATTTT
TRBJ2-2	NA	NA	TRBV11-3	CASSLRDGGVVPGELFF	TGTGCCAGCAGCTTAAGGGACGGGGGAGTGGTCCCCGGGGAGCTGTTTTTT
TRBJ2-7	NA	once	TRBV6-5	CASSPGTYYEQYF	TGTGCCAGCAGTCCGGGGACATATTACGAGCAGTACTTC
TRBJ2-1	NA	NA	TRBV11-3	CASSLDWPGQSEKFF	TGTGCCAGCAGCTTAGATTGGCCGGGCCAATCCGAGAAGTTCTTC
TRBJ1-1	NA	NA	TRBV19	CASSTLGGTEAFF	TGTGCCAGTAGTACTCTTGGGGGGACTGAAGCTTTCTTT
TRBJ2-7	NA	NA	TRBV7-6	CASSGGNYEQYF	TGTGCCAGCTCAGGCGGAAACTACGAGCAGTACTTC
TRBJ1-1	NA	NA	TRBV7-2	CASSSWGREAFF	TGTGCCAGCAGCTCCTGGGGGCGTGAAGCTTTCTTT
TRBJ2-7	NA	NA	TRBV4-3	CASSQDSSGPPYEQYF	TGCGCCAGCAGCCAAGATTCCAGCGGGCCGCCCTACGAGCAGTACTTC
TRBJ2-2	NA	NA	TRBV2	CASSEALPGGVSGELFF	TGTGCCAGCAGTGAAGCGCTTCCGGGGGGCGTCAGCGGGGAGCTGTTTTTT
TRBJ1-1	TRBD1	NA	TRBV19	CASSTRDRSETMNTEAFF	TGTGCCAGTAGTACCCGGGACAGGTCTGAGACAATGAACACTGAAGCTTTCTTT
TRBJ1-2	NA	once	TRBV29-1	CSVASAGISNYGYTF	TGCAGCGTCGCGTCCGCAGGGATTTCTAACTATGGCTACACCTTC
TRBJ2-5	NA	NA	TRBV11-2	CASSLDWSGQETQYF	TGTGCCAGCAGCTTAGATTGGAGCGGGCAAGAGACCCAGTACTTC
TRBJ2-1	NA	once	TRBV11-3	CASSLGRDNYNEQFF	TGTGCCAGCAGCTTGGGGCGGGACAACTACAATGAGCAGTTCTTC
TRBJ2-1	TRBD2	NA	TRBV5-4	CASSLAPGGPNEQFF	TGTGCCAGCAGCTTGGCACCGGGAGGGCCGAATGAGCAGTTCTTC
TRBJ1-4	NA	NA	TRBV28	CASTQEGVEEKLFF	TGTGCCAGCACCCAGGAGGGGGTAGAAGAAAAACTGTTTTTT
TRBJ2-7	TRBD2	NA	TRBV5-1	CASSPGTRLAGESGEQYF	TGCGCCAGCAGCCCAGGGACACGTCTAGCGGGAGAGAGTGGCGAGCAGTACTTC
TRBJ2-1	TRBD2	NA	TRBV5-6	CASSLWLAGGEYNEQFF	TGTGCCAGCAGCTTGTGGTTAGCGGGAGGAGAATACAATGAGCAGTTCTTC
TRBJ2-7	NA	NA	TRBV6-1	CASKDISYEQYF	TGTGCCAGCAAGGACATCTCCTACGAGCAGTACTTC
TRBJ1-2	TRBD1	NA	TRBV19	CASSMTGGYGYTF	TGTGCCAGTAGTATGACAGGGGGATATGGCTACACCTTC
TRBJ2-5	TRBD2	NA	TRBV11-2	CASSLVPAGVGETQYF	TGTGCCAGCAGCTTAGTCCCAGCGGGAGTGGGGGAGACCCAGTACTTC